The T cell receptor (beta chain) described here comes from a study of Graves' ophthalmopathy and Graves' hyperthyroidism. General study findings and limits: Thyroid clonotypes that were expanded above 0.001 frequency mostly also appeared in blood.

Moderate-to-severe activity, CAS ≥3, NOSPECS ≥4 and duration under 3 months were recorded for donors with ophthalmopathy. The sample holds many counts of this clonotype. Its antigen remains unknown. Amplification targeted the TCR beta CDR3 regions, with RNA transcripts as the source material. Following a first-round RT-PCR that used HTBI primers, a second-round multiplex PCR was carried out. TCRdb itself ran the multiplex PCR reads through MiXCR, one entry per CDR3 protein. The sample consists of roughly 480,000 distinct CDR3 sequences, around an eighth of them appearing once. This clonotype was sampled from a woman between 25 and 40 years old with Graves' ophthalmopathy. The sample comprised blood.

This CDR3 reads CASSPPGVGFQPQHF. Written as DNA, the CDR3 is TGTGCCAGCAGTCCCCCCGGGGTCGGCTTTCAGCCCCAGCATTTT. The V and J genes are TRBV12-3 or TRBV12-4 and TRBJ1-5; D unresolved. The ends were cut back, 5 bases at V and 6 bases at J, with 17 bases in the middle. The CDR3 runs 15 residues.